This entry concerns a single TCR beta chain. This record comes from a study of blood T cell repertoires in COVID-19. Germline-derived CDR1 and CDR2 are LNHDA and SQIVND (reference sequence). The CDR3 is made up of 14 amino acids. The V end was cut by 1 base, the J end by 5 bases, with 8 bases between. The protocol was immunoSEQ multiplex PCR, while the TCRdb copy is restricted to in-frame clones and leaves out a portion. The sample carries roughly 150,000 clones, approximately 90% recorded once. Participants were aged roughly 18 to 90 years, lived in under 30 US areas, and enrolled virtually. V is TRBV19 and J is TRBJ1-4, with D unclear. Sequenced input: PBMCs or T cells enriched from blood (not recorded which). This TCR was sampled from a woman aged 35 to 49 who had been exposed to COVID-19. Here the CDR3 DNA reads TGTGCCAGTAGTATAGGCAGGCCGAATGAAAAACTGTTTTTT. It codes for CASSIGRPNEKLFF.